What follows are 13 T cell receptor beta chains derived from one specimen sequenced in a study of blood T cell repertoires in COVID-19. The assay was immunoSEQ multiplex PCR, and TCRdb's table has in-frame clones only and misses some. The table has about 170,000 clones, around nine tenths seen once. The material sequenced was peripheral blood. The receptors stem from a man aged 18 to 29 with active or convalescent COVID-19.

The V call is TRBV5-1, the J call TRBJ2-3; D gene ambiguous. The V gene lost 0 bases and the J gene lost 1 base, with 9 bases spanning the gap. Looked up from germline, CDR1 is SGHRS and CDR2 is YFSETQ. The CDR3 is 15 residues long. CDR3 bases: TGCGCCAGCAGCTTGGCTCTTCAGGGCACAGATACGCAGTATTTT. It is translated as CASSLALQGTDTQYF.

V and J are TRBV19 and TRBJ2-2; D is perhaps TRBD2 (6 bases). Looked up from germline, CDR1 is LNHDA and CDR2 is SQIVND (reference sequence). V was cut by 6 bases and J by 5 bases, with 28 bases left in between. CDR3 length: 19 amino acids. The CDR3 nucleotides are TGTGCCAGTAGGCTCGACCCTCGGGTAGCGGCGTTAAGAACCGGGGAGCTGTTTTTT. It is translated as CASRLDPRVAALRTGELFF.

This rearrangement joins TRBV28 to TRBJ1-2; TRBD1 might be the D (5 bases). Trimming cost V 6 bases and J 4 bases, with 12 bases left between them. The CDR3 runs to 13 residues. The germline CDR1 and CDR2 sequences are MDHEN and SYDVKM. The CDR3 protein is CASRARQSYGYTF. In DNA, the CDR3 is TGTGCCAGCAGGGCCCGACAGTCCTATGGCTACACCTTC.

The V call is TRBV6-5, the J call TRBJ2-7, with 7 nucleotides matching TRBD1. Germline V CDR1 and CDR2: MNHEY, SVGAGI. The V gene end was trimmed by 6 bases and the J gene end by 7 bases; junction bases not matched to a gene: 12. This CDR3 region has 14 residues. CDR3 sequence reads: CASSPDRVRWEQYF. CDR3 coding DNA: TGTGCCAGCAGCCCCGACAGGGTTCGATGGGAGCAGTACTTC.

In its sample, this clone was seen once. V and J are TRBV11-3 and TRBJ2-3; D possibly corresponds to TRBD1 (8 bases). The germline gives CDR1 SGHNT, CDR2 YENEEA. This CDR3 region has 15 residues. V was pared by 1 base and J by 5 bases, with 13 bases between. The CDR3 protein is CASSLGGGTGDTQYF. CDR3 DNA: TGTGCCAGCAGCTTAGGGGGGGGGACAGGAGATACGCAGTATTTT.

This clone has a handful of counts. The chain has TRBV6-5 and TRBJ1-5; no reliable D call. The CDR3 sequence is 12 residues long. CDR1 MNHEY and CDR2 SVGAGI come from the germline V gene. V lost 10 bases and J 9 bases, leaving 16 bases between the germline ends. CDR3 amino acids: CATTENFRPQHF. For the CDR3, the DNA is TGTGCCACCACCGAAAATTTCAGGCCCCAGCATTTT.

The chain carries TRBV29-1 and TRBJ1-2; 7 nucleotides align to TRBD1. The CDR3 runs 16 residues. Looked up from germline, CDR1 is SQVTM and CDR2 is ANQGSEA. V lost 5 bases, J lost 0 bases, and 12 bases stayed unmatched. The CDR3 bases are TGCAGCGTTTCTTACCAGGGGGTTGTAGCTAACTATGGCTACACCTTC. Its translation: CSVSYQGVVANYGYTF.

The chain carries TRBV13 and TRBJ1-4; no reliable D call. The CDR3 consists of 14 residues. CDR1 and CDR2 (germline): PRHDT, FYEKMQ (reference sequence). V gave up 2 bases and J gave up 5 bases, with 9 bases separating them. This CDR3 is CASSLTQVNEKLFF. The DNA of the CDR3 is TGTGCCAGCAGCTTAACGCAGGTCAATGAAAAACTGTTTTTT. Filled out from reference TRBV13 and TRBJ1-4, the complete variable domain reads AAGVIQSPRHLIKEKRETATLKCYPIPRHDTVYWYQQGPGQDPQFLISFYEKMQSDKGSIPDRFSAQQFSDYHSELNMSSLELGDSALYFCASSLTQVNEKLFFGSGTQLSVL.

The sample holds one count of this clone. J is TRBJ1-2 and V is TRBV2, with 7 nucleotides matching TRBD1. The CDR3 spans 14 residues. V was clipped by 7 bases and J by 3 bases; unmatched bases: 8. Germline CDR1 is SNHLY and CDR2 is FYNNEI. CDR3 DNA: TGTGCCAGCAAAACCTACAGGGGCGACTATGGCTACACCTTC. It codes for CASKTYRGDYGYTF.

In nucleotides, the CDR3 is TGTGCCAGCAGCCAAACACGGGTTGCGGAAGCTTTCTTT. It is translated as CASSQTRVAEAFF. The chain combines TRBV4-2 with TRBJ1-1; D ambiguous. CDR3 length equals 13 residues. The germline CDR1 and CDR2 sequences are LGHNA and YNFKEQ. Trimming removed 2 bases at V and 8 bases at J, with 12 bases between.

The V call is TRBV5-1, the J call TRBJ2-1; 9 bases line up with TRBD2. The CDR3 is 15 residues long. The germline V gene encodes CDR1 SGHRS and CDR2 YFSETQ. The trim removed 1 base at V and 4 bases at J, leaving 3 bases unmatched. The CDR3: CASSLPGLAYNEQFF. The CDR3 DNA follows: TGCGCCAGCAGCTTGCCGGGACTAGCTTACAATGAGCAGTTCTTC.

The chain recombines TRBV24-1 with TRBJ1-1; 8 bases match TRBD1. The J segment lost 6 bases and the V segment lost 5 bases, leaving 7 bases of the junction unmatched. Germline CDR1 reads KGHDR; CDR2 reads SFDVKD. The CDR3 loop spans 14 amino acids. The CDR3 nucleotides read TGTGCCACCAGTGGCGGACAGGGAAGCTCTGAAGCTTTCTTT. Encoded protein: CATSGGQGSSEAFF.

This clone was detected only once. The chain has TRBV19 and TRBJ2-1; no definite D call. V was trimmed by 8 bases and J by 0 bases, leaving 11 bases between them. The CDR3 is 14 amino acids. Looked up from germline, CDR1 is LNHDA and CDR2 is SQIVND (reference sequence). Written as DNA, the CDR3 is TGTGCCAGTTTAAAGAGGTCCTCCTACAATGAGCAGTTCTTC. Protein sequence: CASLKRSSYNEQFF.